The next 31 T cell receptor beta chains were all read from a single sample in a study of regulatory T cells in long-lasting Graves disease. The TCR beta library used iRepertoire HTBI primers with Arm-PCR amplification of CDR3. TCRdb re-called the multiplex PCR reads through MiXCR, storing one row per CDR3 protein. The profile shows about 540,000 distinct CDR3 sequences, roughly 13% of them singletons. Time point indicated: newly diagnosed GD, antithyroid drugs for less than 3 months. Preparation of the TCR library used RNA extracted from PBMCs. Separately, the same data were catalogued under a study of T cells in Graves' hyperthyroidism and ophthalmopathy.

This sample comprised peripheral blood mononuclear cells (PBMCs), obtained at new diagnosis, from a patient treated with antithyroid drugs. The receptor source for this set is a young man with Graves disease.

This clonotype was counted between two and nine times. The CDR3 reads CASNGLAGGDIDEQFF. The CDR3, as DNA: TGTGCCAGCAACGGACTAGCGGGAGGGGATATCGATGAGCAGTTCTTC. This chain connects TRBV12-3 or TRBV12-4 to TRBJ2-1; 15 nucleotides align to TRBD2. The V and J ends lost 7 bases and 8 bases, in that order; junction bases with no gene match: 9. The CDR3 has 16 amino acids.

This sequence joins TRBV5-1 and TRBJ2-6, with a tentative D call TRBD1 (5 bases). Germline V gene lookup returns CDR1 SGHRS and CDR2 YFSETQ. The CDR3 covers 15 residues. V lost 4 bases and J 2 bases, leaving 10 bases between the germline ends. This chain's CDR3 is CASSDTGTGANVLTF. In DNA form, the CDR3 reads TGCGCCAGCAGCGATACAGGTACTGGGGCCAACGTCCTGACTTTC.

This clonotype was seen repeatedly, ten times or more. This chain uses TRBV29-1 with TRBJ2-3, with TRBD2 matching over 9 bases. There are 14 residues in the CDR3. The germline gives CDR1 SQVTM, CDR2 ANQGSEA. Trimming removed 3 bases from V and 5 bases from J; junction bases left unmatched: 6. This CDR3 is CSVDLAGEEDTQYF. CDR3 in DNA: TGCAGCGTTGATTTAGCGGGAGAGGAAGATACGCAGTATTTT.

In its sample, this clonotype was seen many times. J is TRBJ2-1 and V is TRBV2; TRBD2 aligns across 10 bases. The CDR3 consists of 14 residues. The ends lost 6 bases at V and 7 bases at J; junction bases unmatched: 6. Germline CDR1 and CDR2: SNHLY and FYNNEI. Here the CDR3 DNA reads TGTGCCAGCAGGGGGATTAGCGGGAGGAATGAGCAGTTCTTC. Amino acid sequence: CASRGISGRNEQFF.

This clonotype was counted at least ten times. The J gene is TRBJ1-4, the V gene TRBV2; D is unresolved. The CDR3 covers 14 residues. The V gene lost 3 bases and the J gene lost 6 bases, with 11 bases spanning the gap. The germline V gene has CDR1 SNHLY and CDR2 FYNNEI. Here the CDR3 reads CASSEGRSDEKLFF. CDR3 coding DNA: TGTGCCAGCAGTGAGGGCAGAAGTGATGAAAAACTGTTTTTT.

This clonotype was counted many times. V and J are TRBV27 and TRBJ2-5; D uncertain. The ends were cut back, 3 bases at V and 7 bases at J, with 12 bases in the middle. CDR1 is MNHEY, CDR2 SMNVEV, per germline (reference sequence). The CDR3 has 13 amino acids. In nucleotides, the CDR3 is TGTGCCAGCAGTTTCCCGACCGGCGGGACCCAGTACTTC. It codes for CASSFPTGGTQYF.

This clonotype was recorded at least ten times. The CDR3 reads CASSNLGGYTF. The CDR3 DNA is TGTGCCAGCAGTAACCTGGGAGGCTACACCTTC. V gene TRBV12-3 or TRBV12-4 combines with J gene TRBJ1-2; D gene uncertain. The CDR3 spans 11 residues. The V gene lost 5 bases and the J gene lost 8 bases, with 9 bases spanning the gap.

This clonotype was observed a handful of times. The CDR3: CASGFPETRELFF. CDR3 coding DNA: TGTGCTAGTGGTTTCCCCGAAACCCGGGAGCTGTTTTTT. The gene calls are TRBV12-5 and TRBJ2-2; D ambiguous. The CDR3 is made up of 13 amino acids. Trimming shortened V by 3 bases and J by 9 bases, and 11 bases separated the two germline ends. In germline, CDR1 is LGHNT, CDR2 FRNRAP.

This clonotype was detected many times. This sequence joins TRBV29-1 and TRBJ2-1; 8 nucleotides agree with TRBD1. Germline V gene sequence: CDR1 SQVTM, CDR2 ANQGSEA. The V gene end was trimmed by 5 bases and the J gene end by 3 bases; junction bases not matched to a gene: 3. The CDR3 runs 13 residues. The CDR3 reads CSVQGANYNEQFF. For the CDR3, the DNA is TGCAGCGTTCAGGGGGCGAACTACAATGAGCAGTTCTTC.

In its sample, this clonotype was seen many times. In DNA form, the CDR3 reads TGTGCCAGCAGGGGCCGGGTAGAGACTGAAGCTTTCTTT. It encodes CASRGRVETEAFF. V usage is TRBV12-3 or TRBV12-4 and J usage is TRBJ1-1; no clear D. This CDR3 has 13 amino acids. Trimming took off 6 bases at V and 5 bases at J, with 13 bases between the two ends.

The V and J genes are TRBV19 and TRBJ2-7, with D hard to call. This CDR3 has 13 residues. The germline gives CDR1 LNHDA, CDR2 SQIVND (reference sequence). V lost 4 bases, J lost 0 bases, and 7 bases lay in between. The CDR3 sequence: CASSTRISYEQYF. CDR3 nucleotide sequence: TGTGCCAGTAGTACGCGGATCTCCTACGAGCAGTACTTC.

V gene TRBV20-1 combines with J gene TRBJ1-2; TRBD1 matches 8 bases. V shed 5 bases, J shed 6 bases, and the junction held 8 bases outside the gene matches. CDR3 size: 13 residues. The germline V gene has CDR1 DFQATT and CDR2 SNEGSKA (reference sequence). DNA of the CDR3: TGCAGTGCTCTCAGGGGGCGGTCGGATGGCTACACCTTC. It translates to CSALRGRSDGYTF.

This clonotype showed up many times. The genes are TRBV28 and TRBJ2-1; tentatively, D is TRBD2 (6 bases). CDR1 and CDR2 (germline): MDHEN, SYDVKM. The ends were cut back, 4 bases at V and 1 base at J, with 14 bases in the middle. This CDR3 region has 16 residues. CDR3 DNA: TGTGCCAGCAGTTCCACGGAGGGAGCTTCCTACAATGAGCAGTTCTTC. Its protein is CASSSTEGASYNEQFF.

There are a few counts of this clonotype. The CDR3 protein is CATSRDTGELFF. CDR3 DNA sequence: TGTGCCACCAGCAGGGACACCGGGGAGCTGTTTTTT. This rearrangement joins TRBV15 to TRBJ2-2, with D uncertain. V was pared by 3 bases and J by 3 bases, with 2 bases between. Germline V gene lookup returns CDR1 LNHNV and CDR2 YYDKDF (reference sequence). The CDR3 is 12 residues long.

This clonotype was counted between two and nine times. This chain joins TRBV27 and TRBJ2-1; 12 bases align to TRBD1. The germline CDR1 and CDR2 sequences are MNHEY and SMNVEV (reference sequence). Trimming cost V 5 bases and J 6 bases; bases outside gene matches: 11. This CDR3 is 17 amino acids long. The chain's CDR3 is CASSLTSGTGGRNEQFF. DNA for the CDR3: TGTGCCAGCAGTCTGACTTCCGGGACAGGGGGCCGCAATGAGCAGTTCTTC.

Note on this clonotype: A much larger clone sits a single nucleotide away, making a read error possible. V and J are TRBV7-2 and TRBJ2-3, with D perhaps TRBD1 (6 bases). Germline values: CDR1 SGHTA, CDR2 FQGNSA. V lost 4 bases, J lost 0 bases, and 14 bases lay in between. The CDR3 runs 16 residues. The CDR3, as DNA: TGTGCCAGCAGCTCCCTGGACAGAGCCAGCACAGATACGCAGTATTTT. This encodes CASSSLDRASTDTQYF.

This clonotype was counted ten times or more. This rearrangement joins TRBV7-2 to TRBJ2-3, with D perhaps TRBD1 or TRBD2 (5 bases each). The CDR3 has 15 residues. Germline loops: CDR1 SGHTA, CDR2 FQGNSA. The ends were cut back, 3 bases at V and 2 bases at J, with 12 bases in the middle. The CDR3 DNA is TGTGCCAGCAGCTTCCGGGACCTCGACACAGATACGCAGTATTTT. This codes for CASSFRDLDTDTQYF.

This clonotype has at least ten counts. The chain carries TRBV20-1 and TRBJ1-1, with D unclear. The CDR3 contains 13 residues. Germline assignment: CDR1 DFQATT and CDR2 SNEGSKA (reference sequence). V shed 3 bases and J shed 6 bases, with 14 bases lying between them. The CDR3 region is CSASGGPGPEAFF. The CDR3, as DNA: TGCAGTGCTAGTGGAGGCCCTGGCCCTGAAGCTTTCTTT.

On this clonotype itself: This could be a read error, since a much larger clone is one nucleotide away. The chain combines TRBV11-2 with TRBJ1-1, with D perhaps TRBD1 (6 bases). CDR3 size: 14 residues. Germline V gene lookup returns CDR1 SGHAT and CDR2 FQNNGV. Trimming removed 8 bases at V and 5 bases at J, with 18 bases between. The CDR3 reads CASLRGGASTEAFF. The CDR3, as DNA: TGTGCCAGCCTGAGGGGGGGGGCTTCGACTGAAGCTTTCTTT.

The J gene is TRBJ2-6, the V gene TRBV5-6, with D uncertain. Looked up from germline, CDR1 is SGHDT and CDR2 is YYEEEE. The CDR3 spans 14 residues. V was pared by 4 bases and J by 2 bases, with 7 bases between. The CDR3 region is CASSPWAGANVLTF. CDR3 nucleotides: TGTGCCAGCAGCCCCTGGGCTGGGGCCAACGTCCTGACTTTC. Drawing the rest from reference TRBV5-6 and TRBJ2-6, the complete variable domain is DAGVTQSPTHLIKTRGQQVTLRCSPKSGHDTVSWYQQALGQGPQFIFQYYEEEERQRGNFPDRFSGHQFPNYSSELNVNALLLGDSALYLCASSPWAGANVLTFGAGSRLTVL.

The V gene is TRBV18, the J gene TRBJ2-7; D gene unclear. Germline V gives CDR1 KGHSH, CDR2 LQKENI. The CDR3 is 11 residues long. The V gene lost 11 bases and the J gene lost 4 bases, with 12 bases spanning the gap. CDR3 bases: TGTGCCCCCAAAGATCAATACGAGCAGTACTTC. It specifies CAPKDQYEQYF.

This clonotype turned up a few times. The CDR3: CAILPAGTSGNYNEQFF. CDR3 DNA sequence: TGTGCCATCCTACCTGCGGGTACTAGCGGGAATTACAATGAGCAGTTCTTC. The V call is TRBV10-3, the J call TRBJ2-1; 10 bases fit TRBD2. With V trimmed by 8 bases and J by 4 bases, 14 bases remained unmatched. Germline V lookup: CDR1 ENHRY, CDR2 SYGVKD. The CDR3 consists of 17 residues.

A few counts support this clonotype. One junction end disagrees with the germline gene, perhaps due to a read error. The CDR3 bases are TGTGCCTGGAGTGGGGGGACGGTCAAAGTTGGCAATTTC. It codes for CAWSGGTVKVGNF. V gene TRBV30 combines with J gene TRBJ2-7, with D perhaps TRBD1 or TRBD2 (5 bases each). The CDR3 runs 13 residues. Germline V lookup: CDR1 GTSNPN, CDR2 SVGIG (reference sequence).

In its sample, this clonotype was seen many times. V and J are TRBV27 and TRBJ2-3; D not certain. The CDR3 is made up of 15 amino acids. The germline V gene has CDR1 MNHEY and CDR2 SMNVEV (reference sequence). Trimming took off 11 bases at V and 4 bases at J, with 22 bases between the two ends. The CDR3 sequence is CAACRPLQRPDTQYF. CDR3 sequence (DNA): TGTGCCGCCTGCCGTCCCCTTCAACGCCCAGATACGCAGTATTTT.

The CDR3 nucleotides are TGTGCCAGCACCGACGGGACCGAAAGCTCCTACGAGCAGTACTTC. Residues: CASTDGTESSYEQYF. The chain combines TRBV6-2 or TRBV6-3 with TRBJ2-7, with D perhaps TRBD1 or TRBD2 (5 bases each). CDR1 is MNHEY and CDR2 is SVGEGT in the germline V gene. This CDR3 is built from 15 residues. V gave up 7 bases and J gave up 0 bases, with 16 bases separating them.

This clonotype was observed at least ten times. The V and J genes are TRBV20-1 and TRBJ2-1, with D perhaps given as TRBD1 or TRBD2 (5 bases each). From germline, CDR1 is DFQATT and CDR2 SNEGSKA (reference sequence). Trimming cost V 5 bases and J 10 bases, with 12 bases left between them. CDR3 length equals 11 residues. For the CDR3, the DNA is TGCAGTGCTGCTGGGGGTTGGGAGCAGTTCTTC. This sequence encodes CSAAGGWEQFF.

The sample holds many counts of this clonotype. The chain joins TRBV15 to TRBJ1-1; perhaps TRBD1 as D (6 bases). Trimming cost V 0 bases and J 4 bases, with 9 bases left between them. Germline CDR1 LNHNV, CDR2 YYDKDF (reference sequence). This CDR3 is built from 14 residues. CDR3: CATSRDRGPTEAFF. The CDR3 bases are TGTGCCACCAGCAGAGATCGGGGGCCCACTGAAGCTTTCTTT.

There are many counts of this clonotype. J is TRBJ2-2 and V is TRBV28; the D gene is possibly TRBD2 (5 bases). Trimming pared 5 bases from V and 6 bases from J, leaving 16 bases between. The germline V gene has CDR1 MDHEN and CDR2 SYDVKM. The CDR3 covers 15 residues. CDR3 in amino acids: CASSPLWEIAGELFF. CDR3 coding DNA: TGTGCCAGCAGTCCCCTATGGGAGATCGCCGGGGAGCTGTTTTTT.

This clonotype turned up a few times. This may arise from a read error, as a much more abundant clone is one base away. The chain is built from TRBV12-3 or TRBV12-4 and TRBJ2-1; 9 bases line up with TRBD1. V was clipped by 6 bases and J by 3 bases; unmatched bases: 9. The CDR3 is 16 residues long. The CDR3 coding sequence is TGTGCCAGCAGCAGATACAGGGGGCGAGACTACAATGAGCAGTTCTTC. It specifies CASSRYRGRDYNEQFF.

This clonotype was seen repeatedly, ten times or more. V gene TRBV12-3 or TRBV12-4 combines with J gene TRBJ1-1; 9 nucleotides line up with TRBD1. The length of the CDR3 is 14 residues. V shed 4 bases and J 3 bases; nucleotides not matched to a gene: 3. In nucleotides, the CDR3 is TGTGCCAGCAGTTACCGGACAGGGGACACTGAAGCTTTCTTT. As protein: CASSYRTGDTEAFF.

This clonotype was detected ten times or more. The chain employs TRBV3-1 and TRBJ2-1; no clear D. With 0 bases removed from V and 0 bases from J, the gap between germline ends came to 6 bases. The CDR3 sequence is 15 residues long. CDR1 LGHDT and CDR2 YNNKEL come from the germline V gene (reference sequence). CDR3 residues: CASSQDRSSYNEQFF. The CDR3, as DNA: TGTGCCAGCAGCCAAGACAGGAGCTCCTACAATGAGCAGTTCTTC.